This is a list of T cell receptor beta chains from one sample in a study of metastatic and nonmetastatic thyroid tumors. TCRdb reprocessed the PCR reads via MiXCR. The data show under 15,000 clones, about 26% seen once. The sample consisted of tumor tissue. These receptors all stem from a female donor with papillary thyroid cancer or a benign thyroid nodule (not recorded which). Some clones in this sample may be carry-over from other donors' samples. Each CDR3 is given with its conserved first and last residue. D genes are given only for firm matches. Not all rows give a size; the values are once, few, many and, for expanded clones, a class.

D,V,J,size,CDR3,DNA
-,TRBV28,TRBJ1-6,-,CASRYSSKKDSPLHF,TGTGCCAGCAGATATTCGTCCAAAAAAGATTCACCCCTCCACTTT
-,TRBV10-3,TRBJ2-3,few,CAISVTLPITDTQYF,TGTGCCATCAGTGTGACCCTACCCATCACAGATACGCAGTATTTT
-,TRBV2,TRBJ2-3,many,CASRPLSDTQYF,TGTGCCAGCAGACCGCTTTCAGATACGCAGTATTTT
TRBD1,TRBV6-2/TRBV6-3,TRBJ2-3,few,CASTNRDRDTYTQYF,TGTGCCAGCACCAACAGGGACAGGGACACATATACTCAGTATTTT
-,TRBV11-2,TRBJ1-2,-,CASSTHGGLKDGYTF,TGTGCCAGCAGCACTCACGGGGGTCTCAAGGATGGCTACACCTTC
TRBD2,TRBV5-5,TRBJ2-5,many,CASSYRLAGGQETQYF,TGTGCCAGCAGCTACCGACTAGCGGGAGGCCAAGAGACCCAGTACTTC
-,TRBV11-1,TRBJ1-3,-,CASSIRYSASRNTIYF,TGTGCCAGCAGCATAAGGTACAGCGCTTCTAGAAACACCATATATTTT
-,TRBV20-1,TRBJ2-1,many,CSARDGKGGSYNEQFF,TGCAGTGCTAGAGATGGAAAGGGGGGTTCCTACAATGAGCAGTTCTTC
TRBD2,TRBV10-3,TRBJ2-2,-,CANSESLLAGKTGELFF,TGTGCCAACAGTGAGTCGTTGTTAGCGGGTAAAACCGGGGAGCTGTTTTTT
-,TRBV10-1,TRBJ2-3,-,CASSLASGPVDTQYF,TGCGCCAGCAGCCTAGCATCGGGACCGGTTGATACGCAGTATTTT
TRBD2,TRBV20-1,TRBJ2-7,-,CSASAREGAYEQYF,TGCAGTGCTAGTGCAAGGGAGGGAGCCTACGAGCAGTACTTC
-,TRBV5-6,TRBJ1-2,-,CATSPRGRGYGYTF,TGTGCCACCAGCCCCCGTGGGAGGGGTTATGGCTACACCTTC
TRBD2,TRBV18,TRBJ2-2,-,CASSPPVAGSANTGELFF,TGTGCCAGCTCACCACCGGTAGCGGGAAGCGCGAACACCGGGGAGCTGTTTTTT
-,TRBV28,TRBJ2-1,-,CASIPELDEQFF,TGTGCCAGCATTCCGGAACTAGATGAGCAGTTCTTC
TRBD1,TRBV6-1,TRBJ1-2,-,CASTGTVDWSSYTF,TGTGCCAGCACCGGGACAGTGGATTGGAGTAGCTACACCTTC
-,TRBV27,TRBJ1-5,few,CASSLNPPTGNQPQHF,TGTGCCAGCAGTTTAAATCCCCCGACGGGTAATCAGCCCCAGCATTTT
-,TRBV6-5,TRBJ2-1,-,CASSLSPYNEHLF,TGTGCCAGCAGTTTGAGTCCCTACAATGAGCATCTCTTC
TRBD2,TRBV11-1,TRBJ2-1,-,CASSLAGASGRARNEQFF,TGTGCCAGCAGCCTAGCAGGCGCTAGCGGGAGGGCCAGGAATGAGCAGTTCTTC
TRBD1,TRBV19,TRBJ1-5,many,CASQGGLGGNQPQHF,TGTGCCAGTCAGGGGGGCCTCGGGGGCAATCAGCCCCAGCATTTT
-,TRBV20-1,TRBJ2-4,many,CSARDQRGAKNIQYF,TGCAGTGCGCGCGATCAAAGGGGGGCCAAAAACATTCAGTACTTC
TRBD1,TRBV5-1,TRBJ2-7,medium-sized,CASRRTGRYEQYF,TGCGCCAGCAGAAGGACAGGGCGGTATGAGCAGTACTTC
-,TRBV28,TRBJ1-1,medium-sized,CASSLWGLGTEAFF,TGTGCCAGCAGTTTGTGGGGGTTGGGGACTGAAGCTTTCTTT
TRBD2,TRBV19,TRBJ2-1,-,CASSTSSGSSYNEQFF,TGTGCCAGTAGTACGTCTAGCGGAAGCTCCTACAATGAGCAGTTCTTC
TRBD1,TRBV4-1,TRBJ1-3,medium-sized,CASSHTGVGNTIYF,TGCGCCAGCAGCCATACAGGGGTAGGAAACACCATATATTTT
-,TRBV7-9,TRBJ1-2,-,CASSLGVDYGYTF,TGTGCCAGCAGCTTGGGGGTGGACTATGGCTACACCTTC
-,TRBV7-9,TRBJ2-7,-,CANSLVYEQYF,TGTGCCAACAGCCTCGTGTACGAGCAGTACTTC
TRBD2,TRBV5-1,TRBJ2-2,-,CASSSSGSCTGELFF,TGCGCCAGCAGCTCTAGCGGGAGTTGCACCGGGGAGCTGTTTTTT
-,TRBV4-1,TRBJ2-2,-,CASSQEIRTGTGELFF,TGCGCCAGCAGCCAAGAGATAAGAACGGGAACCGGGGAGCTGTTTTTT
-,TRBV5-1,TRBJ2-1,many,CASSLTAREQFF,TGCGCCAGCAGCTTGACGGCCCGTGAGCAGTTCTTC
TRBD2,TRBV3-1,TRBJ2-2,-,CASSQPAGVRETGELFF,TGTGCCAGCAGCCAACCAGCGGGAGTAAGGGAAACCGGGGAGCTGTTTTTT
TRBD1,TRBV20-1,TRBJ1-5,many,CSVPGQGDHQPQHF,TGCAGTGTCCCGGGACAGGGCGACCATCAGCCCCAGCATTTT
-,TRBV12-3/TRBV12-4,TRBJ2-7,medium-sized,CASSSTYEQYF,TGTGCCAGCAGTTCCACATACGAGCAGTACTTC
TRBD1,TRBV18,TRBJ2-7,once,CASSPTGVRYEQYF,TGTGCCAGCTCACCGACAGGGGTTCGCTACGAGCAGTACTTC
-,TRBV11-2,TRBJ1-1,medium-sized,CASSLTVNTEAFF,TGTGCCAGCAGCTTAACGGTGAACACTGAAGCTTTCTTT
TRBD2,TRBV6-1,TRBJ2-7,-,CASNMGTSGGYEQYF,TGTGCCAGCAATATGGGGACTAGCGGGGGTTACGAGCAGTACTTC
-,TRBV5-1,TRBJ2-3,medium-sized,CASSLALDSTSTDTQYF,TGCGCCAGCAGCTTGGCCCTGGACAGCACGAGCACAGATACGCAGTATTTT
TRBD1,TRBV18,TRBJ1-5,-,CASSPTGGGNQPQHF,TGTGCCAGCTCACCGACAGGGGGTGGCAATCAGCCCCAGCATTTT
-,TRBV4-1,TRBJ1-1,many,CASSHILQGWGTEAFF,TGCGCCAGCAGCCATATCCTACAGGGTTGGGGCACTGAAGCTTTCTTT
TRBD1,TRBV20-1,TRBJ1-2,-,CSARVPGGDGYTF,TGCAGTGCTAGAGTGCCAGGGGGCGATGGCTACACCTTC
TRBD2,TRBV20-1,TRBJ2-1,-,CSARDRIPAGVVNEQFF,TGCAGTGCTAGAGATAGAATTCCAGCGGGAGTTGTCAATGAGCAGTTCTTC
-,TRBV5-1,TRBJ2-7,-,CASSCRGPPYEQYF,TGCGCCAGCAGTTGCAGGGGCCCGCCCTACGAGCAGTACTTC
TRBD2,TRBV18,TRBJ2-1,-,CASSLLTSGGGSYNEQFF,TGTGCCAGCTCACTCTTGACTAGCGGGGGCGGCTCCTACAATGAGCAGTTCTTC
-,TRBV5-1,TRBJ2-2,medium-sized,CASSPEGPGQNGELFF,TGCGCCAGCAGCCCGGAGGGCCCGGGCCAGAACGGGGAGCTGTTTTTT
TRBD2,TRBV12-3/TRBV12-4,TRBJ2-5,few,CASSPRLAVYQETQYF,TGTGCCAGCAGTCCCCGACTAGCGGTGTACCAAGAGACCCAGTACTTC
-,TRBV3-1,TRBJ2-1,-,CASSRTVSEQFF,TGTGCCAGCAGCCGGACGGTATCCGAGCAGTTCTTC
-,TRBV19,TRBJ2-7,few,CASSIVGGGDYEQYF,TGTGCCAGTAGTATAGTCGGAGGGGGAGACTACGAGCAGTACTTC